This T cell receptor beta chain was recorded in a study of beta chain features in type 1 diabetes. The CDR3 extends over 13 amino acids. Per the germline V gene, CDR1 is SEHNR and CDR2 is FQNEAQ (reference sequence). V shed 8 bases and J 6 bases; nucleotides not matched to a gene: 3. General study results and limits: For type 1 diabetes patients, VDJ junctions showed fewer insertions and more deletions. Across all four CD4+ subsets, people with type 1 diabetes showed modestly shorter TCRB CDR3s.

This clone was counted many times. Its matching antigen is unknown. The entirety of the isolated RNA underwent reverse transcription, so expressed TCRB transcripts were sequenced. The table came from immunoSEQ multiplex PCR; TCRdb's copy has only in-frame clones and leaves some out. Of under 200,000 clones detected, 6.5% to 10% appear once; the ten largest clones hold around 0.5%. Sequencing was performed on central memory CD4+ T cells from blood. The clonotype comes from a woman between 18 and 30 years old with type 1 diabetes. The chain carries TRBV7-9 and TRBJ2-1; 11 bases fit TRBD1. In DNA form, the CDR3 reads TGTGCCAGCGGGGGGACAGGGGGCAATGAGCAGTTCTTC. It encodes CASGGTGGNEQFF. The complete variable domain, with remaining parts taken from reference TRBV7-9 and TRBJ2-1, reads DTGVSQNPRHKITKRGQNVTFRCDPISEHNRLYWYRQTLGQGPEFLTYFQNEAQLEKSRLLSDRFSAERPKGSFSTLEIQRTEQGDSAMYLCASGGTGGNEQFFGPGTRLTVL.